Each of the 16 T cell receptor beta chains below was sequenced from the same sample in a study of tumor-infiltrating lymphocytes in primary liver carcinoma. Germline DNA was also extracted, and blood RNA was taken from unsorted whole blood. A constant-region primer primed TCR beta cDNA synthesis from 450 to 550 ng of total RNA. TCR beta libraries came from three nested multiplex PCR rounds using slightly modified ARM-PCR. TRBV1-TRBV30 forward and Cbeta reverse primers drove the first two roughly 10-cycle rounds. TCRdb re-analysed the multiplex PCR reads in MiXCR, keeping a single row per CDR3 protein. The table lists about 320,000 distinct CDR3 sequences, roughly two thirds of them singletons. The sequenced sample consisted of peripheral blood. Source of these receptors: a man between 40 and 49 years old with primary liver carcinoma and hepatitis B virus infection.

This clonotype was counted ten times or more. The chain has TRBV4-1 and TRBJ2-1; TRBD2 matches 9 bases. The trim removed 1 base at V and 9 bases at J, leaving 7 bases unmatched. CDR1 and CDR2 (germline): MGHRA, YSYEKL. The CDR3 loop spans 15 amino acids. The CDR3 loop is CASSQVAGGPVEQFF. CDR3 DNA sequence: TGCGCCAGCAGCCAAGTCGCGGGAGGGCCGGTTGAGCAGTTCTTC.

V is TRBV10-2 and J is TRBJ2-7, with TRBD2 matching 8 bases. V shed 2 bases and J 10 bases; nucleotides not matched to a gene: 16. The CDR3 is 16 amino acids. Germline V CDR1 and CDR2: WSHSY, SAAADI. The CDR3 coding sequence is TGCGCCAGCAGTGAGGGAGTTTGCGGGAGGAGACAAGAACAGTACTTC. Encoded protein: CASSEGVCGRRQEQYF.

This clonotype was seen at least ten times. The rearrangement uses TRBV12-3 or TRBV12-4 and TRBJ2-1; D is ambiguous. Trimming pared 7 bases from V and 6 bases from J, leaving 19 bases between. The length of the CDR3 is 15 residues. The CDR3 region is CASTLYPPLGNEQFF. The DNA for the CDR3 is TGTGCCAGCACCCTTTATCCCCCTCTAGGCAATGAGCAGTTCTTC.

A word on this clonotype: It may be a read error: a sequence one base away is much more abundant. The chain carries TRBV4-1 and TRBJ1-1; D gene unclear. Germline lookup yields CDR1 MGHRA and CDR2 YSYEKL. The CDR3 spans 15 residues. The chain's CDR3 is CSSSQEPRSGTEAFF. The CDR3 DNA follows: TGCTCCAGCAGCCAAGAACCTAGGTCGGGCACTGAAGCTTTCTTT.

About this clonotype itself: A read error may explain this, as a much larger clone is one base away. V and J are TRBV6-6 and TRBJ2-1; the D is unclear. The V and J ends lost 7 bases and 6 bases respectively, with 10 bases between them. The CDR3 runs 12 residues. CDR1 MNHNY and CDR2 SVGAGI come from the germline V gene (reference sequence). This chain's CDR3 is CASMDVSNEQFF. In nucleotides, the CDR3 is TGTGCCAGCATGGACGTCTCCAATGAGCAGTTCTTC.

Worth noting for this clonotype: A single base separates this from a much larger clone, so it may be a read error. The V gene is TRBV12-3 or TRBV12-4, the J gene TRBJ2-1, with 10 bases that match TRBD2. The CDR3 length is 16 residues. With V trimmed by 4 bases and J by 1 base, 4 bases remained unmatched. CDR3 DNA: TGTGCCAGCAGTTGGGCTAGCGGGAGATCCTACAATGAGCAGTTCTTC. This codes for CASSWASGRSYNEQFF.

With respect to this clonotype: A much larger clone lies one base from this, so it may be a read error. This chain links TRBV6-1 with TRBJ2-5, with TRBD2 matching over 8 bases. Germline V CDR1 and CDR2: MNHNS, SASEGT. CDR3 length: 13 residues. V was pared by 8 bases and J by 3 bases, with 5 bases of the junction left unmatched. CDR3 nucleotides: TGTGCCAGCCAAGCGGGAGTGGAAGAGACCCAGTACTTC. Amino acids: CASQAGVEETQYF.

The sample holds a few counts of this clonotype. The rearrangement joins TRBV30 to TRBJ1-5; TRBD1 matches at 7 bases. The CDR3 length is 13 residues. Germline CDR1 GTSNPN, CDR2 SVGIG (reference sequence). V lost 0 bases, J lost 10 bases, and 6 bases stayed unmatched. The CDR3 sequence: CAWSVNRGGPQHF. The CDR3 DNA reads as TGTGCCTGGAGTGTAAACAGGGGAGGTCCCCAGCATTTT. Variable domain in full (rest from reference TRBV30 and TRBJ1-5): SQTIHQWPATLVQPVGSPLSLECTVEGTSNPNLYWYRQAAGRGLQLLFYSVGIGQISSEVPQNLSASRPQDRQFILSSKKLLLSDSGFYLCAWSVNRGGPQHFGDGTRLSIL.

Remarks on this clonotype: A clone one base away is much larger, so this may be a read error. The V call is TRBV4-2, the J call TRBJ2-1; D remains unclear. Germline V gene lookup returns CDR1 LGHNA and CDR2 YNFKEQ. The CDR3 runs to 12 residues. The CDR3: CASNQVSGEQFF. The CDR3 DNA reads as TGTGCCAGCAACCAAGTCTCGGGTGAGCAGTTCTTC.

Many counts were recorded for this clonotype. This sequence joins TRBV29-1 and TRBJ1-1, with 7 bases lining up with TRBD1. The germline V gene has CDR1 SQVTM and CDR2 ANQGSEA. V lost 6 bases, J lost 5 bases, and 6 bases stayed unmatched. This CDR3 has 12 residues. The DNA of the CDR3 is TGCAGCGTAAAAACAGGGGTGACTGAAGCTTTCTTT. Translating it yields CSVKTGVTEAFF.

A note on this clonotype: The germline gene is not matched at one end of the junction; a read error may be the cause. CDR3 nucleotides: TGCGTCAGCAGCCAAGGGAGGGGTCGGAGGCGCGGCTATGGCTACACCTTC. Protein product: CVSSQGRGRRRGYGYTF. The rearrangement joins TRBV4-1 to TRBJ1-2, with D perhaps matching TRBD1 (5 bases). There are 17 residues in the CDR3. Looked up from germline, CDR1 is MGHRA and CDR2 is YSYEKL.

About this clonotype: Just one base apart from a much larger clone, this may be a read error. The rearrangement joins TRBV4-1 to TRBJ1-6, with 7 bases matching TRBD1. CDR1 is MGHRA and CDR2 is YSYEKL in the germline V gene. V lost 1 base and J lost 5; bases outside the gene matches: 11. This CDR3 is 18 amino acids long. The CDR3 DNA reads as TGCGCCAGCAGCCAAGGATCCTTGGGACAGCATAATAATTCACCCCTCCACTTT. This codes for CASSQGSLGQHNNSPLHF.

This clonotype came up many times. The chain uses TRBV4-2 and TRBJ1-1; the D is unclear. The germline V gene encodes CDR1 LGHNA and CDR2 YNFKEQ. The CDR3 length is 14 residues. Trimming cost V 0 bases and J 0 bases, with 5 bases left between them. The CDR3 loop reads CASSQDTLNTEAFF. The CDR3 DNA sequence: TGTGCCAGCAGCCAAGATACCTTGAACACTGAAGCTTTCTTT.

In its sample, this clonotype was seen many times. This chain connects TRBV6-5 to TRBJ1-6, with 7 bases matching TRBD1. This CDR3 is 12 amino acids long. V lost 6 bases and J lost 9; bases outside the gene matches: 2. In germline, CDR1 is MNHEY, CDR2 SVGAGI. CDR3: CASRGQPSPLHF. CDR3 nucleotide sequence: TGTGCCAGCAGGGGACAGCCTTCACCCCTCCACTTT.

On this clonotype itself: Without the conserved terminal phenylalanine or tryptophan, this CDR3 likely stems from a read error. The J gene is TRBJ2-7, the V gene TRBV13; D possibly matches TRBD1 or TRBD2 (5 bases each). The CDR3 contains 13 residues. CDR1 and CDR2 from the germline V gene are PRHDT and FYEKMQ (reference sequence). This chain's CDR3 is CASSPTGTYEQYI. CDR3 nucleotides: TGTGCCAGCAGCCCGACCGGGACCTATGAGCAGTACATC.

In regard to this clonotype: This may arise from a read error, as a much more abundant clone is one base away. CDR3 bases: TGTGCCAGCAGATACCTCGGGCTCGGGGGGGAAGATACGCAGTATTTT. Protein: CASRYLGLGGEDTQYF. The rearrangement joins TRBV6-2 or TRBV6-3 to TRBJ2-3; 8 positions agree with TRBD2. The CDR3 loop spans 16 amino acids. Germline trimming cut 6 bases from V and 5 bases from J; bases unmatched to any gene: 13. Per the germline V gene, CDR1 is MNHEY and CDR2 is SVGEGT.